The 18 T cell receptor beta chains below all came from one sample that was sequenced in a study of PD-1 blockade in classical Hodgkin lymphoma. Method: immunoSEQ multiplex PCR; TCRdb's copy keeps in-frame clones and lacks some. The data hold roughly 100,000 clones, with roughly nine tenths observed a single time. Regarding time point: cycle 4 day 1 (C4D1), after more than five weeks of nivolumab. Relapse was seen in all patients after autologous stem cell transplantation, and brentuximab vedotin exposure was variable. Sequenced here: peripheral blood mononuclear cells (PBMCs), sampled before the fourth cycle of nivolumab. These receptors all come from a human donor with classical Hodgkin lymphoma.

This clone was seen more than once but under ten times. The chain combines TRBV30 with TRBJ2-7, with 7 bases fitting TRBD1. The ends lost 6 bases at V and 2 bases at J; junction bases unmatched: 1. The CDR3 has 11 amino acids. Germline CDR1 and CDR2: GTSNPN and SVGIG (reference sequence). DNA of the CDR3: TGTGCCTGTGGGACAGCCTACGAGCAGTACTTC. Amino acids: CACGTAYEQYF. Variable domain in full (rest from reference TRBV30 and TRBJ2-7): SQTIHQWPATLVQPVGSPLSLECTVEGTSNPNLYWYRQAAGRGLQLLFYSVGIGQISSEVPQNLSASRPQDRQFILSSKKLLLSDSGFYLCACGTAYEQYFGPGTRLTVT.

The gene calls are TRBV6-1 and TRBJ2-5; D is uncertain. V was shortened by 1 base and J by 0 bases, with 21 bases between the two germline ends. The CDR3 sequence is 19 residues long. Germline V CDR1 and CDR2: MNHNS, SASEGT. Here the CDR3 reads CASSEEVPTSHLYQETQYF. For the CDR3, the DNA is TGTGCCAGCAGTGAAGAGGTCCCGACCTCCCACCTGTACCAAGAGACCCAGTACTTC.

This clone has a single count. The chain employs TRBV4-2 and TRBJ2-2; tentatively, D is TRBD2 (6 bases). From germline, CDR1 is LGHNA and CDR2 YNFKEQ. This CDR3 is 18 amino acids long. Trimming left V 2 bases short and J 7 bases short, with 23 bases between. The CDR3 nucleotides are TGTGCCAGCAGCCAAATCATTGGGCCCGGGGGAAAAGGCGGGGAGCTGTTTTTT. It translates to CASSQIIGPGGKGGELFF.

This rearrangement joins TRBV6-1 to TRBJ2-1, with D tentatively TRBD1 (5 bases). Trimming stripped 1 base from V and 7 bases from J, with 17 bases between. This CDR3 contains 16 residues. Germline lookup yields CDR1 MNHNS and CDR2 SASEGT. The CDR3 sequence is CASSEVVVKPGNEQFF. The CDR3 nucleotides are TGTGCCAGCAGTGAAGTAGTGGTCAAACCAGGGAATGAGCAGTTCTTC.

The J gene is TRBJ1-1, the V gene TRBV11-2, with D unclear. The CDR3 covers 10 residues. Trimming shortened V by 4 bases and J by 3 bases, and 0 bases separated the two germline ends. Germline lookup yields CDR1 SGHAT and CDR2 FQNNGV. CDR3 coding DNA: TGTGCCAGCAGCTACACTGAAGCTTTCTTT. Residues: CASSYTEAFF.

V is TRBV2 and J is TRBJ2-7, with 8 bases matching TRBD1. Germline-derived CDR1 and CDR2 are SNHLY and FYNNEI. The CDR3 totals 15 residues. The trim removed 2 bases at V and 1 base at J, leaving 4 bases unmatched. The CDR3, as DNA: TGTGCCAGCAGTGAATGGGGACAGGAGTCCTACGAGCAGTACTTC. This encodes CASSEWGQESYEQYF.

This sequence joins TRBV6-5 and TRBJ1-2; no definite D call. This CDR3 spans 13 amino acids. Germline V lookup: CDR1 MNHEY, CDR2 SVGAGI. The V end lost 2 bases, the J end lost 5 bases, and 9 bases lay between the germline ends. The CDR3 sequence: CASSYTIRYGYTF. Here the CDR3 DNA reads TGTGCCAGCAGTTACACAATTAGGTATGGCTACACCTTC.

The chain has TRBV29-1 and TRBJ2-7, with 8 bases lining up with TRBD2. Germline trimming cut 4 bases from V and 0 bases from J; bases unmatched to any gene: 8. The germline gives CDR1 SQVTM, CDR2 ANQGSEA. CDR3 size: 15 residues. Here the CDR3 DNA reads TGCAGCGTTGGGGGTAGCGGGACAAGCTCCTACGAGCAGTACTTC. It encodes CSVGGSGTSSYEQYF.

The gene calls are TRBV5-1 and TRBJ2-7, with 9 positions matching TRBD1. In germline, CDR1 is SGHRS, CDR2 YFSETQ. Unmatched junction bases numbered 14, after V lost 0 bases and J lost 7 bases. The CDR3 extends over 17 amino acids. DNA of the CDR3: TGCGCCAGCAGCTTGGTTTGGGACAGGGTCCATCTAAGGGAGCAGTACTTC. Amino acids: CASSLVWDRVHLREQYF.

This rearrangement joins TRBV27 to TRBJ2-7; TRBD2 matches 8 bases. Germline CDR1 is MNHEY and CDR2 is SMNVEV (reference sequence). This CDR3 has 17 amino acids. The junction had 14 bases not matched to a gene; V was cut back by 7 bases and J by 0 bases. CDR3 protein: CASKLAGSGRSSYEQYF. As DNA, the CDR3 is TGTGCCAGCAAGCTAGCGGGCTCGGGAAGAAGCTCCTACGAGCAGTACTTC.

V and J are TRBV30 and TRBJ2-3; 7 nucleotides line up with TRBD2. V lost 1 base, J lost 0 bases, and 1 base stayed unmatched. In germline, CDR1 is GTSNPN, CDR2 SVGIG (reference sequence). This CDR3 is 14 amino acids long. The CDR3 coding sequence is TGTGCCTGGAGTGCACTAGCGAGCACAGATACGCAGTATTTT. It specifies CAWSALASTDTQYF.

V is TRBV4-2 and J is TRBJ1-4; 7 bases are a match to TRBD1. V lost 0 bases, J lost 7 bases, and 8 bases stayed unmatched. From germline, CDR1 is LGHNA and CDR2 YNFKEQ. The CDR3 totals 16 residues. CDR3 sequence (DNA): TGTGCCAGCAGCCAAGATGGGTCCAGGGGGGCTGAAAAACTGTTTTTT. Encoded protein: CASSQDGSRGAEKLFF.

In DNA, the CDR3 is TGTGCCAGCAGCCAAGACGGGGAAGAGTACTTC. As protein: CASSQDGEEYF. The genes are TRBV4-2 and TRBJ2-7, with D perhaps matching TRBD2 (5 bases). The CDR3 runs 11 residues. Per the germline V gene, CDR1 is LGHNA and CDR2 is YNFKEQ. Trimming shortened V by 0 bases and J by 11 bases, and 8 bases separated the two germline ends.

The chain uses TRBV6-1 and TRBJ2-3, with 7 nucleotides matching TRBD1. Trimming took 8 bases from V and 2 from J; bases not matched to a gene: 7. Germline lookup yields CDR1 MNHNS and CDR2 SASEGT. The CDR3 runs 14 residues. CDR3 DNA: TGTGCCAGCTCCACGGGACAGTTCACAGATACGCAGTATTTT. It codes for CASSTGQFTDTQYF.

This clone was counted a few times. The chain has TRBV21-1 and TRBJ1-3; TRBD1, the table's D call, was not compared with the DNA. TRBV21-1 is a pseudogene locus. This CDR3 is 17 amino acids long. CDR3 DNA sequence: TGTGCCAGCAGCAAAGCCGGGGACAGTCACTCTGGAAACACCATATATTTT. Translation: CASSKAGDSHSGNTIYF.

The chain links TRBV5-6 to TRBJ1-1; D call uncertain. Germline CDR1 reads SGHDT; CDR2 reads YYEEEE. The CDR3 spans 13 residues. The germline V and J ends were trimmed by 2 bases and 1 base, with 6 bases remaining between them. The CDR3 region has the DNA TGTGCCAGCAGCTTCTCGGGGAACACTGAAGCTTTCTTT. This gives the protein CASSFSGNTEAFF.

This chain uses TRBV15 with TRBJ1-5, with D uncertain. Germline CDR1 and CDR2: LNHNV and YYDKDF (reference sequence). V lost 4 bases and J 7 bases, leaving 14 bases between the germline ends. CDR3 length: 14 amino acids. CDR3 residues: CATSTTQGFQPQHF. The CDR3 nucleotides are TGTGCCACCAGCACTACGCAAGGCTTCCAGCCCCAGCATTTT. Looking up the rest from reference TRBV15 and TRBJ1-5 gives the full variable domain: DAMVIQNPRYQVTQFGKPVTLSCSQTLNHNVMYWYQQKSSQAPKLLFHYYDKDFNNEADTPDNFQSRRPNTSFCFLDIRSPGLGDTAMYLCATSTTQGFQPQHFGDGTRLSIL.

This sequence joins TRBV5-4 and TRBJ1-4; possibly TRBD1 for D (6 bases). V lost 0 bases to trimming and J lost 5 bases, with 11 bases between them. This CDR3 has 15 amino acids. The germline CDR1 and CDR2 sequences are SGHNT and YYREEE (reference sequence). CDR3 DNA: TGTGCCAGCAGCTTGGGGGACACTAGCAATGAAAAACTGTTTTTT. As protein: CASSLGDTSNEKLFF.